This record looks at one T cell receptor (beta chain) sequence and its context. The CDR3 spans 14 residues. The V gene end was trimmed by 5 bases and the J gene end by 3 bases; junction bases not matched to a gene: 5. CDR1 and CDR2 from the germline V gene are LGHDT and YNNKEL (reference sequence). Only in-frame clones appear in the TCRdb table, and some are missing; sequencing was by immunoSEQ multiplex PCR. The table shows some 300,000 clones, with roughly 89% occurring only once. The data were taken from a study of blood T cell repertoires in COVID-19. The receptor was derived from a woman between 40 and 55 years old with COVID-19, enrolled during active disease. The sample consisted of peripheral blood. The chain links TRBV3-1 (or the pseudogene TRBV3-2) to TRBJ1-2; 8 bases agree with TRBD1. The CDR3 reads CASSRQGQDYGYTF. The CDR3 DNA sequence: TGTGCCAGCAGCAGACAGGGGCAGGACTATGGCTACACCTTC.